This entry concerns a single T cell receptor beta chain. The data were produced by immunoSEQ multiplex PCR, yet TCRdb's version contains in-frame clones alone and is incomplete. This table has around 140,000 clones, about 88% appearing once. The data belong to a study of blood T cell repertoires in COVID-19. Study-wide background: Acute and convalescent COVID-19 specimens originated in the United States, Italy and Spain.

The germline CDR1 and CDR2 sequences are MNHEY and SVGAGI. Trimming removed 2 bases at V and 10 bases at J, with 12 bases between. The CDR3 extends over 14 amino acids. The sequenced material came from peripheral blood. The origin of this receptor is a woman aged 80 or over with acute or convalescent COVID-19. This rearrangement joins TRBV6-5 to TRBJ1-6; D gene uncertain. Here the CDR3 DNA reads TGTGCCAGCAGTTACAGCCAAACCCCATCACCCCTCCACTTT. It encodes CASSYSQTPSPLHF.